This is a list of T cell receptor beta chains from one sample in a study of blood T cell repertoires in COVID-19. Sequencing used immunoSEQ multiplex PCR; TCRdb keeps in-frame clones, though not all of them. The sample holds about 200,000 clones, about 80% seen once. The sequenced material came from PBMCs or T cells enriched from blood (not recorded which). These receptors were obtained from a woman in her 50s who had been exposed to COVID-19. The CDR3 runs from the conserved cysteine through the conserved F or W. Each record gives: D gene, V gene, J gene, clone size, CDR3 protein, CDR3 DNA. A D gene is named only where the DNA matches it firmly. Part of the rows lack a size; the others show once, few, many or a class for expanded clones.

d_gene: TRBD1
v_gene: TRBV10-3
j_gene: TRBJ2-1
abundance: NA
CDR3aa: CAMALRQGSLSSYNEQFF
CDR3nt: TGTGCCATGGCTCTGCGACAGGGAAGCCTCAGCTCCTACAATGAGCAGTTCTTC

d_gene: TRBD1
v_gene: TRBV5-5
j_gene: TRBJ1-4
abundance: NA
CDR3aa: CASSRDRGRNNEKLFF
CDR3nt: TGTGCCAGCAGCAGGGACAGGGGGCGTAATAATGAAAAACTGTTTTTT

d_gene: NA
v_gene: TRBV5-6
j_gene: TRBJ1-2
abundance: NA
CDR3aa: CASSSQNYGYTF
CDR3nt: TGTGCCAGCAGCTCCCAAAACTATGGCTACACCTTC

d_gene: NA
v_gene: TRBV7-8
j_gene: TRBJ1-2
abundance: NA
CDR3aa: CASSLALSYGYTF
CDR3nt: TGTGCCAGCAGCTTAGCGCTGAGTTATGGCTACACCTTC

d_gene: NA
v_gene: TRBV19
j_gene: TRBJ1-2
abundance: NA
CDR3aa: CASSIPAGNYGYTF
CDR3nt: TGTGCCAGTAGTATACCTGCAGGGAACTATGGCTACACCTTC

d_gene: NA
v_gene: TRBV30
j_gene: TRBJ1-1
abundance: NA
CDR3aa: CAWRGVNTEAFF
CDR3nt: TGTGCCTGGAGGGGAGTGAACACTGAAGCTTTCTTT

d_gene: NA
v_gene: TRBV7-6
j_gene: TRBJ1-4
abundance: NA
CDR3aa: CASSETGSNEKLFF
CDR3nt: TGTGCCAGCAGCGAAACAGGGTCGAATGAAAAACTGTTTTTT

d_gene: TRBD1
v_gene: TRBV19
j_gene: TRBJ1-1
abundance: NA
CDR3aa: CATARTGAVNTEAFF
CDR3nt: TGTGCCACCGCCAGGACAGGGGCCGTGAACACTGAAGCTTTCTTT

d_gene: TRBD2
v_gene: TRBV7-2
j_gene: TRBJ2-3
abundance: NA
CDR3aa: CASSLGLLGGGATDTQYF
CDR3nt: TGTGCCAGCAGCTTAGGACTCCTTGGCGGGGGAGCCACAGATACGCAGTATTTT

d_gene: TRBD1
v_gene: TRBV5-6
j_gene: TRBJ1-5
abundance: NA
CDR3aa: CASSLNRGQGNQPQHF
CDR3nt: TGTGCCAGCAGCTTGAATCGCGGACAGGGCAATCAGCCCCAGCATTTT

d_gene: TRBD1
v_gene: TRBV2
j_gene: TRBJ2-7
abundance: NA
CDR3aa: CASSELGTGSGDEQYF
CDR3nt: TGTGCCAGCAGTGAGTTAGGGACAGGGTCCGGAGACGAGCAGTACTTC

d_gene: NA
v_gene: TRBV29-1
j_gene: TRBJ1-2
abundance: NA
CDR3aa: CSAVIGGTGTRGYTF
CDR3nt: TGCAGCGCTGTCATCGGGGGTACAGGAACGCGTGGCTACACCTTC

d_gene: TRBD2
v_gene: TRBV2
j_gene: TRBJ2-5
abundance: NA
CDR3aa: CASGAGLAGQETQYF
CDR3nt: TGTGCCAGCGGGGCCGGACTAGCGGGTCAAGAGACCCAGTACTTC

d_gene: TRBD2
v_gene: TRBV3-1/TRBV3-2
j_gene: TRBJ2-3
abundance: NA
CDR3aa: CASSPGSGGAPYTQYF
CDR3nt: TGTGCCAGCAGCCCCGGCAGCGGGGGGGCCCCGTATACGCAGTATTTT

d_gene: TRBD2
v_gene: TRBV5-5
j_gene: TRBJ2-3
abundance: NA
CDR3aa: CASSRGLAGPDTQYF
CDR3nt: TGTGCCAGCAGCAGAGGACTAGCGGGGCCAGATACGCAGTATTTT

d_gene: NA
v_gene: TRBV5-1
j_gene: TRBJ2-5
abundance: NA
CDR3aa: CASNRDGEETQYF
CDR3nt: TGCGCCAGCAACAGGGACGGAGAAGAGACCCAGTACTTC

d_gene: NA
v_gene: TRBV19
j_gene: TRBJ2-5
abundance: NA
CDR3aa: CASSSLREQETQYF
CDR3nt: TGTGCCAGTAGTAGTCTCCGGGAACAAGAGACCCAGTACTTC

d_gene: NA
v_gene: TRBV12-3/TRBV12-4
j_gene: TRBJ1-1
abundance: NA
CDR3aa: CASSLTANTEAFF
CDR3nt: TGTGCCAGCAGCCTGACAGCTAACACTGAAGCTTTCTTT

d_gene: TRBD1
v_gene: TRBV6-1
j_gene: TRBJ1-2
abundance: NA
CDR3aa: CASSEESSGGYGYTF
CDR3nt: TGTGCCAGCAGTGAAGAGTCTTCAGGGGGCTATGGCTACACCTTC

d_gene: NA
v_gene: TRBV11-1
j_gene: TRBJ1-1
abundance: NA
CDR3aa: CASSLRGLRNTEAFF
CDR3nt: TGTGCCAGCAGCTTAAGGGGACTCCGGAACACTGAAGCTTTCTTT

d_gene: NA
v_gene: TRBV28
j_gene: TRBJ2-7
abundance: NA
CDR3aa: CASSQTRGLSYEQYF
CDR3nt: TGTGCCAGCAGTCAGACCAGGGGCTTATCCTACGAGCAGTACTTC

d_gene: NA
v_gene: TRBV2
j_gene: TRBJ2-3
abundance: NA
CDR3aa: CASRETGPGDTQYF
CDR3nt: TGTGCCAGCAGGGAGACAGGCCCGGGGGATACGCAGTATTTT

d_gene: TRBD2
v_gene: TRBV2
j_gene: TRBJ2-3
abundance: NA
CDR3aa: CASSEVAGGGTDTQYF
CDR3nt: TGTGCCAGCAGTGAAGTAGCGGGCGGGGGCACAGATACGCAGTATTTT

d_gene: NA
v_gene: TRBV10-2
j_gene: TRBJ2-4
abundance: NA
CDR3aa: CASSERGTKNIQYF
CDR3nt: TGCGCCAGCAGTGAAAGGGGAACCAAAAACATTCAGTACTTC

d_gene: NA
v_gene: TRBV10-1
j_gene: TRBJ1-1
abundance: NA
CDR3aa: CASSESSGLGPRYRAREAFF
CDR3nt: TGCGCCAGCAGTGAGTCTTCAGGCCTGGGGCCCCGATATAGGGCTCGTGAAGCTTTCTTT

d_gene: NA
v_gene: TRBV7-3
j_gene: TRBJ2-1
abundance: once
CDR3aa: CASSLRVPLAYEQFF
CDR3nt: TGTGCCAGCAGCTTAAGAGTCCCTCTCGCCTATGAGCAGTTCTTC

d_gene: TRBD1
v_gene: TRBV15
j_gene: TRBJ1-1
abundance: once
CDR3aa: CATSIKRGQGAGKAFF
CDR3nt: TGTGCCACCAGCATAAAACGAGGACAGGGGGCAGGGAAAGCTTTCTTT

d_gene: NA
v_gene: TRBV7-9
j_gene: TRBJ2-6
abundance: NA
CDR3aa: CASSSRAGANVLTF
CDR3nt: TGTGCCAGCAGCTCGAGAGCTGGGGCCAACGTCCTGACTTTC

d_gene: NA
v_gene: TRBV4-2
j_gene: TRBJ1-2
abundance: NA
CDR3aa: CASSQDLGTQGEYGYTF
CDR3nt: TGTGCCAGCAGCCAAGATCTTGGAACACAGGGTGAATATGGCTACACCTTC

d_gene: NA
v_gene: TRBV3-1/TRBV3-2
j_gene: TRBJ1-5
abundance: NA
CDR3aa: CASSQGRASGLVDQPQHF
CDR3nt: TGTGCCAGCAGCCAAGGGAGGGCATCGGGGCTTGTTGATCAGCCCCAGCATTTT

d_gene: TRBD2
v_gene: TRBV4-3
j_gene: TRBJ2-3
abundance: NA
CDR3aa: CASSQDTSGGTDTQYF
CDR3nt: TGCGCCAGCAGCCAAGATACTAGCGGGGGCACAGATACGCAGTATTTT

d_gene: NA
v_gene: TRBV5-1
j_gene: TRBJ2-6
abundance: NA
CDR3aa: CASSLVRSSGANVLTF
CDR3nt: TGCGCCAGCAGCTTGGTCCGGAGCTCTGGGGCCAACGTCCTGACTTTC

d_gene: TRBD1
v_gene: TRBV2
j_gene: TRBJ1-1
abundance: NA
CDR3aa: CASSDGGRGPTEAFF
CDR3nt: TGTGCCAGCAGTGATGGGGGCAGGGGGCCCACTGAAGCTTTCTTT

d_gene: NA
v_gene: TRBV5-1
j_gene: TRBJ1-2
abundance: NA
CDR3aa: CASSFADYGYTF
CDR3nt: TGCGCCAGCAGCTTTGCGGACTATGGCTACACCTTC

d_gene: TRBD1
v_gene: TRBV7-9
j_gene: TRBJ1-4
abundance: NA
CDR3aa: CASSLTGGNEKLFF
CDR3nt: TGTGCCAGCAGCTTGACAGGGGGTAATGAAAAACTGTTTTTT

d_gene: NA
v_gene: TRBV30
j_gene: TRBJ1-5
abundance: once
CDR3aa: CAWSRQAHQPQHF
CDR3nt: TGTGCCTGGAGTAGACAGGCCCATCAGCCCCAGCATTTT

d_gene: NA
v_gene: TRBV6-2/TRBV6-3
j_gene: TRBJ1-5
abundance: NA
CDR3aa: CASSETYSNQPQHF
CDR3nt: TGTGCCAGCAGCGAGACTTATAGCAATCAGCCCCAGCATTTT

d_gene: TRBD1
v_gene: TRBV6-5
j_gene: TRBJ2-2
abundance: NA
CDR3aa: CAVRPRGPLSGELFF
CDR3nt: TGTGCCGTACGCCCCAGGGGGCCGTTATCCGGGGAGCTGTTTTTT

d_gene: NA
v_gene: TRBV28
j_gene: TRBJ1-2
abundance: NA
CDR3aa: CATSRANYGYTF
CDR3nt: TGTGCCACAAGCAGGGCTAACTATGGCTACACCTTC

d_gene: NA
v_gene: TRBV18
j_gene: TRBJ1-6
abundance: NA
CDR3aa: CASSPRTPEGNSPLHF
CDR3nt: TGTGCCAGCTCACCGAGGACGCCGGAGGGTAATTCACCCCTCCACTTT

d_gene: NA
v_gene: TRBV30
j_gene: TRBJ1-1
abundance: NA
CDR3aa: CASTKGVRGTEAFF
CDR3nt: TGTGCCTCAACAAAAGGGGTTAGAGGCACTGAAGCTTTCTTT

d_gene: NA
v_gene: TRBV19
j_gene: TRBJ1-2
abundance: NA
CDR3aa: CASSPRTALPFDGYTF
CDR3nt: TGTGCCAGTAGTCCGAGGACAGCATTACCGTTTGATGGCTACACCTTC

d_gene: NA
v_gene: TRBV5-6
j_gene: TRBJ1-1
abundance: NA
CDR3aa: CASSLLNKEITEAFF
CDR3nt: TGTGCCAGCAGCTTGTTGAACAAGGAGATCACTGAAGCTTTCTTT

d_gene: TRBD1
v_gene: TRBV28
j_gene: TRBJ1-2
abundance: NA
CDR3aa: CASSLWEGANYGYTF
CDR3nt: TGTGCCAGCAGTTTATGGGAGGGGGCCAACTATGGCTACACCTTC

d_gene: NA
v_gene: TRBV9
j_gene: TRBJ1-5
abundance: NA
CDR3aa: CASSWGGSDQPQHF
CDR3nt: TGTGCCAGCAGTTGGGGGGGGTCTGATCAGCCCCAGCATTTT

d_gene: NA
v_gene: TRBV30
j_gene: TRBJ1-1
abundance: NA
CDR3aa: CAWSVLRGFTEAFF
CDR3nt: TGTGCCTGGAGTGTACTGCGGGGGTTCACTGAAGCTTTCTTT

d_gene: NA
v_gene: TRBV27
j_gene: TRBJ1-2
abundance: NA
CDR3aa: CASRQGYGYTF
CDR3nt: TGTGCCAGCCGCCAGGGTTATGGCTACACCTTC

d_gene: TRBD1
v_gene: TRBV18
j_gene: TRBJ1-1
abundance: NA
CDR3aa: CASSLGQGRTEAFF
CDR3nt: TGTGCCAGCTCACTGGGACAGGGGAGAACTGAAGCTTTCTTT

d_gene: TRBD2
v_gene: TRBV5-4
j_gene: TRBJ2-3
abundance: once
CDR3aa: CASSYPLGRGETDTQYF
CDR3nt: TGTGCCAGCAGCTACCCTCTGGGGCGGGGGGAAACAGATACGCAGTATTTT

d_gene: NA
v_gene: TRBV18
j_gene: TRBJ1-5
abundance: NA
CDR3aa: CASSPTRNQPQHF
CDR3nt: TGTGCCAGCTCTCCCACTCGCAATCAGCCCCAGCATTTT

d_gene: TRBD1
v_gene: TRBV11-1
j_gene: TRBJ1-1
abundance: few
CDR3aa: CASSLVDRGHTEAFF
CDR3nt: TGTGCCAGCAGCTTAGTGGACAGGGGACACACTGAAGCTTTCTTT

d_gene: NA
v_gene: TRBV24-1
j_gene: TRBJ2-3
abundance: few
CDR3aa: CATSDQVSGSTDTQYF
CDR3nt: TGTGCCACCAGTGATCAGGTATCGGGGAGCACAGATACGCAGTATTTT

d_gene: NA
v_gene: TRBV6-2/TRBV6-3
j_gene: TRBJ1-3
abundance: NA
CDR3aa: CASSYYPGKTSGNTIYF
CDR3nt: TGTGCCAGCAGTTATTATCCGGGGAAAACCTCTGGAAACACCATATATTTT

d_gene: TRBD1
v_gene: TRBV2
j_gene: TRBJ1-4
abundance: NA
CDR3aa: CASSTQGALGKLFF
CDR3nt: TGTGCCAGCAGTACACAGGGGGCTTTAGGAAAACTGTTTTTT

d_gene: NA
v_gene: TRBV4-3
j_gene: TRBJ1-3
abundance: NA
CDR3aa: CASSQGLNSGNTIYF
CDR3nt: TGCGCCAGCAGCCAAGGGCTTAACTCTGGAAACACCATATATTTT